Below, 25 T cell receptor beta chains from the same sample are listed, as sequenced in a study of control samples from healthy donors and cancer patients. Clones were read by immunoSEQ multiplex PCR, and TCRdb kept only the in-frame ones, dropping some. The sample lists 75,000 to 80,000 clones, around nine tenths occurring once. Input material: PBMCs. All receptors derive from a woman aged 45-65 years with colorectal cancer.

The chain couples TRBV18 to TRBJ1-1; possibly TRBD1 for D (5 bases). V shed 5 bases and J shed 3 bases, with 10 bases lying between them. CDR1 is KGHSH, CDR2 LQKENI, per germline. The CDR3 has 13 residues. The CDR3 sequence: CASSSDRDTEAFF. CDR3 nucleotide sequence: TGTGCCAGCTCATCCGACAGAGACACTGAAGCTTTCTTT. Filled out from reference TRBV18 and TRBJ1-1, the complete variable domain reads NAGVMQNPRHLVRRRGQEARLRCSPMKGHSHVYWYRQLPEEGLKFMVYLQKENIIDESGMPKERFSAEFPKEGPSILRIQQVVRGDSAAYFCASSSDRDTEAFFGQGTRLTVV.

The chain carries TRBV19 and TRBJ2-5; tentative D call: TRBD1 (5 bases). V lost 6 bases, J lost 1 base, and 24 bases lay in between. CDR3 length: 18 amino acids. The germline V gene has CDR1 LNHDA and CDR2 SQIVND (reference sequence). As DNA, the CDR3 is TGTGCCAGTAGCCATCAAGGGTATGTGACAGACATCCAAGAGACCCAGTACTTC. It encodes CASSHQGYVTDIQETQYF. Drawing the rest from reference TRBV19 and TRBJ2-5, the complete variable domain is DGGITQSPKYLFRKEGQNVTLSCEQNLNHDAMYWYRQDPGQGLRLIYYSQIVNDFQKGDIAEGYSVSREKKESFPLTVTSAQKNPTAFYLCASSHQGYVTDIQETQYFGPGTRLLVL.

The chain uses TRBV7-7 and TRBJ2-5, with D perhaps matching TRBD1 or TRBD2 (6 bases each). The CDR3 has 15 residues. Germline values: CDR1 SSHAT, CDR2 FNYEAQ (reference sequence). The V end was cut by 1 base, the J end by 4 bases, with 13 bases between. CDR3 loop: CASSLGGGLGETQYF. Here the CDR3 DNA reads TGTGCCAGCAGCTTAGGAGGGGGGCTGGGAGAGACCCAGTACTTC.

The chain combines TRBV6-6 with TRBJ1-3; D is unresolved. CDR3 length: 16 amino acids. Trimming stripped 0 bases from V and 3 bases from J, with 12 bases between. Germline V lookup: CDR1 MNHNY, CDR2 SVGAGI (reference sequence). The CDR3 DNA follows: TGTGCCAGCAGTTACTCGTCGGAGGGTGGTGGAAACACCATATATTTT. Its protein product is CASSYSSEGGGNTIYF.

V gene TRBV28 combines with J gene TRBJ2-3; D may correspond to TRBD1 or TRBD2 (6 bases each). Per germline, CDR1 MDHEN and CDR2 SYDVKM. Deletions cut 8 bases from V and 6 bases from J, with 21 bases between. This CDR3 comprises 15 residues. CDR3 protein: CASGSWGANTDTQYF. CDR3 nucleotide sequence: TGTGCCAGCGGCTCCTGGGGGGCCAACACCGATACGCAGTATTTT.

The chain has TRBV10-1 and TRBJ2-2, with a possible D match to TRBD1 (6 bases). V was clipped by 5 bases and J by 1 base, with 8 bases between them. CDR1 and CDR2 from the germline V gene are WNHNN and SYGVQD (reference sequence). CDR3 length equals 14 residues. Written as DNA, the CDR3 is TGCGCCAGCAGTCCGGGACAGAACACCGGGGAGCTGTTTTTT. This encodes CASSPGQNTGELFF.

The chain is built from TRBV19 and TRBJ2-5; D might be TRBD2 (6 bases). CDR3 size: 13 residues. V lost 9 bases and J lost 2, with 13 bases in between. The V gene's germline CDR1 is LNHDA and CDR2 SQIVND (reference sequence). This chain's CDR3 is CASGTYNQETQYF. The CDR3 DNA reads TGTGCCAGCGGGACTTACAATCAAGAGACCCAGTACTTC.

This chain joins TRBV19 and TRBJ1-1; D is undetermined. With 10 bases removed from V and 2 bases from J, the gap between germline ends came to 8 bases. The CDR3 is made up of 11 amino acids. CDR1 is LNHDA and CDR2 is SQIVND in the germline V gene (reference sequence). The CDR3 region has the DNA TGTGCCACCCTGACAAACACTGAAGCTTTCTTT. Translating it yields CATLTNTEAFF.

The V call is TRBV5-1, the J call TRBJ1-3; 10 bases match TRBD1. V dropped 0 bases and J dropped 0; count of bases not matched to a gene: 3. The CDR3 loop spans 17 amino acids. Germline lookup yields CDR1 SGHRS and CDR2 YFSETQ. CDR3 nucleotides: TGCGCCAGCAGCTTGGGACAGGGGGCTCTCTCTGGAAACACCATATATTTT. Amino acids: CASSLGQGALSGNTIYF.

The chain has TRBV24-1 and TRBJ2-2; a possible D gene is TRBD2 (5 bases). V was pared by 3 bases and J by 6 bases, with 16 bases between. This CDR3 comprises 16 residues. CDR1 KGHDR and CDR2 SFDVKD come from the germline V gene. The CDR3 reads CATSDPRVGDSGELFF. CDR3 in DNA: TGTGCCACCAGTGATCCCCGAGTCGGGGATTCCGGGGAGCTGTTTTTT.

This clone was recorded only once. This chain links TRBV7-9 with TRBJ2-7, with D unclear. Germline V CDR1 and CDR2: SEHNR, FQNEAQ (reference sequence). This CDR3 comprises 12 residues. V lost 1 base and J 7 bases, leaving 8 bases between the germline ends. The CDR3 reads CASSLGVGEQYV. The CDR3 DNA is TGTGCCAGCAGCTTAGGGGTTGGGGAGCAGTACGTC.

The CDR3 sequence: CASSQAGTGEVRETQYF. The DNA of the CDR3 is TGTGCCAGCAGCCAAGCTGGGACAGGGGAGGTGAGAGAGACCCAGTACTTC. The V call is TRBV3-1 (or the pseudogene TRBV3-2), the J call TRBJ2-5; 10 bases match TRBD1. Germline lookup yields CDR1 LGHDT and CDR2 YNNKEL (reference sequence). The CDR3 spans 17 residues. The ends lost 1 base at V and 4 bases at J; junction bases unmatched: 9.

This chain connects TRBV5-1 to TRBJ2-2; a possible D gene is TRBD1 (6 bases). This CDR3 is built from 15 residues. Trimming stripped 5 bases from V and 0 bases from J, with 11 bases between. In germline, CDR1 is SGHRS, CDR2 YFSETQ. The CDR3: CASSFTGPNTGELFF. The CDR3, as DNA: TGCGCCAGCAGTTTTACAGGGCCGAACACCGGGGAGCTGTTTTTT.

This clone was counted a few times. The V and J genes are TRBV7-9 and TRBJ1-1; TRBD1 matches 7 bases. Trimming took 6 bases from V and 7 from J; bases not matched to a gene: 14. This CDR3 has 15 residues. Germline V gives CDR1 SEHNR, CDR2 FQNEAQ (reference sequence). The CDR3 reads CASSPNRGFHGEAFF. DNA for the CDR3: TGTGCCAGCAGTCCAAACAGGGGATTTCATGGTGAAGCTTTCTTT.

The gene calls are TRBV6-1 and TRBJ2-3; the D is unclear. V was cut by 2 bases and J by 0 bases, with 6 bases left in between. CDR1 and CDR2 from the germline V gene are MNHNS and SASEGT. The CDR3 is 14 residues long. The CDR3 here is CASSEYPSTDTQYF. The CDR3 region has the DNA TGTGCCAGCAGTGAATATCCAAGCACAGATACGCAGTATTTT.

V is TRBV6-4 and J is TRBJ2-7, with no clear D. The CDR3 covers 12 residues. V was shortened by 0 bases and J by 6 bases, with 6 bases between the two germline ends. The germline gives CDR1 MRHNA, CDR2 SNTAGT. The CDR3 DNA is TGTGCCAGCAGTGACTCGAGGCGCGAGCAGTACGTC. Its translation is CASSDSRREQYV.

This chain connects TRBV27 to TRBJ1-2; no reliable D call. The V end lost 5 bases, the J end lost 5 bases, and 12 bases lay between the germline ends. Germline V gene data show CDR1 as MNHEY and CDR2 as SMNVEV (reference sequence). The length of the CDR3 is 13 residues. CDR3 DNA sequence: TGTGCCAGCAGTACAGCGGTCAGGTATGGCTACACCTTC. Its protein product is CASSTAVRYGYTF.

The rearrangement links TRBV5-1 to TRBJ2-2; D is possibly TRBD1 (6 bases). This CDR3 has 16 amino acids. V shed 0 bases and J shed 0 bases, with 9 bases lying between them. Germline values: CDR1 SGHRS, CDR2 YFSETQ. The DNA of the CDR3 is TGCGCCAGCAGCTTGGACAGGGCCTCGAACACCGGGGAGCTGTTTTTT. The encoded protein is CASSLDRASNTGELFF.

The chain recombines TRBV10-2 with TRBJ1-1; D remains unclear. CDR1 and CDR2 (germline): WSHSY, SAAADI. The CDR3 length is 14 residues. V lost 6 bases, J lost 0 bases, and 11 bases lay in between. This CDR3 is CASSPSGVNTEAFF. The CDR3 DNA reads as TGCGCCAGCAGCCCCTCGGGTGTGAACACTGAAGCTTTCTTT.

CDR3 nucleotides: TGTGCCAGCAGCTTCCTATCCCGGACAGGGGGGGCAAAACTGTTTTTT. Its protein is CASSFLSRTGGAKLFF. The chain carries TRBV7-2 and TRBJ1-4; 10 bases match TRBD1. With V trimmed by 3 bases and J by 10 bases, 11 bases remained unmatched. The CDR3 spans 16 residues. The V gene's germline CDR1 is SGHTA and CDR2 FQGNSA.

The chain is built from TRBV19 and TRBJ1-4; possibly TRBD1 for D (6 bases). V lost 7 bases, J lost 2 bases, and 23 bases lay in between. There are 18 residues in the CDR3. Germline V gene lookup returns CDR1 LNHDA and CDR2 SQIVND (reference sequence). Here the CDR3 reads CASTPGRGVAATNEKLFF. CDR3 DNA sequence: TGTGCCAGTACCCCGGGCAGGGGTGTAGCTGCGACTAATGAAAAACTGTTTTTT.

The J gene is TRBJ1-5, the V gene TRBV4-3, with D hard to call. This CDR3 comprises 15 residues. With 4 bases removed from V and 0 bases from J, the gap between germline ends came to 10 bases. The germline CDR1 and CDR2 sequences are LGHNA and YSLEER. For the CDR3, the DNA is TGCGCCAGCAGCCGCGACTCCAATAGCAATCAGCCCCAGCATTTT. It encodes CASSRDSNSNQPQHF.

This clone has only one observation. This rearrangement joins TRBV4-3 to TRBJ1-1; 11 positions agree with TRBD1. The ends lost 3 bases at V and 3 bases at J; junction bases unmatched: 3. Germline CDR1 reads LGHNA; CDR2 reads YSLEER. The CDR3 runs to 15 residues. CDR3 in DNA: TGCGCCAGCAGCCAGAGGACAGGGGGCCACACTGAAGCTTTCTTT. Amino acid sequence: CASSQRTGGHTEAFF.

This clone was seen only once. The chain combines TRBV12-3 or TRBV12-4 with TRBJ1-1, with 7 bases lining up with TRBD1. The CDR3 runs to 13 residues. The junction had 5 bases not matched to a gene; V was cut back by 3 bases and J by 7 bases. DNA of the CDR3: TGTGCCAGCAGTTTGAGGGGGCAGAGTGAAGCTTTCTTT. Protein product: CASSLRGQSEAFF.

This rearrangement joins TRBV5-6 to TRBJ2-3, with 9 bases that match TRBD1. The CDR3 has 15 amino acids. CDR1 and CDR2 (germline): SGHDT, YYEEEE. The ends lost 0 bases at V and 2 bases at J; junction bases unmatched: 1. The CDR3: CASSLGTGDTDTQYF. CDR3 bases: TGTGCCAGCAGCTTGGGGACAGGGGACACAGATACGCAGTATTTT.